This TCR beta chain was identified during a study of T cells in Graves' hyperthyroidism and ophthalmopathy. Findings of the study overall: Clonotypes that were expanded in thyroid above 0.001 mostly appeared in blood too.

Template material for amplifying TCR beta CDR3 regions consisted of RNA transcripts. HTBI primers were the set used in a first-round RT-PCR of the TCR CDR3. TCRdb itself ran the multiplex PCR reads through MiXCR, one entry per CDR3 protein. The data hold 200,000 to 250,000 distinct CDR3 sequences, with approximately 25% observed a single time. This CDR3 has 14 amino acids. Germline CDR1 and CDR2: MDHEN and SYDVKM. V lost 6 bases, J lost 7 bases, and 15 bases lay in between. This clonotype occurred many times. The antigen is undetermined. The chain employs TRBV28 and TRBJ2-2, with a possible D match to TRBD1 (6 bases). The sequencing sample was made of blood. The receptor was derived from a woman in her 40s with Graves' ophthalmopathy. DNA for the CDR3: TGTGCCAGCAGCGAACAGGGTAACGGCGGGGAGCTGTTTTTT. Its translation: CASSEQGNGGELFF.